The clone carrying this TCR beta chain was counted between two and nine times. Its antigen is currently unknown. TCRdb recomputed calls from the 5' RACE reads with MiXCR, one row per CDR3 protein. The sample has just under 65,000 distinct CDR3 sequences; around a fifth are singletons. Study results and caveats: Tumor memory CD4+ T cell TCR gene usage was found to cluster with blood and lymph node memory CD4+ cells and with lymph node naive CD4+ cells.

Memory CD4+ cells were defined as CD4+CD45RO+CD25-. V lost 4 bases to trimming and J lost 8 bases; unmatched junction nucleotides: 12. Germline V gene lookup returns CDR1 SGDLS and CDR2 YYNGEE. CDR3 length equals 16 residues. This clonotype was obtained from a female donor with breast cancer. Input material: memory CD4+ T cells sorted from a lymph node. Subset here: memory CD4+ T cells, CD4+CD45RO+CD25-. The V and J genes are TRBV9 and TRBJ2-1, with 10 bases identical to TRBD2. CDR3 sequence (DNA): TGTGCCAGCAGCCCACCTAGGGCTAGCGGGAGACATGAGCAGTTCTTC. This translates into CASSPPRASGRHEQFF.